The following is a T cell receptor (beta chain) sequence with its context. Its specific antigen is unknown. No much larger clone is present one base from it, and per-base qualities are unavailable. These data come from a study of shared clonotypes between healthy human individuals (dated by TCRdb to 2018 to 2021). The study in broad terms: The cohort comprised two women and a few men aged 18 to 49 years. For each donor, CD4 naive and CD4 memory were each run on three plates, CD8 naive on two plates, and CD8 memory on one plate. To estimate repertoire size and how much clonotype sharing occurs between individuals, the study deeply sequenced the blood TCR repertoires of about five healthy adults. Libraries were prepared and TCR repertoires were sequenced by different laboratories using diverse techniques, in order to increase sequencing depth and limit assay-specific biases. Between about 0.8 and 9 billion PBMCs per donor were obtained by leukapheresis.

The CDR3 sequence holds 16 residues, the cysteine and phenylalanine included. Just the 48-base CDR3 DNA is kept, in frame starting at base 1. V is pared back by 0 bases and J by 6 bases, with 15 bases lying between the germline termini. Per the germline V gene, MGHRA is the CDR1 and YSYEKL is the CDR2. Findings and caveats that apply to the study as a whole: Across a few donors, approximately 5% of naive CD4, roughly 3.3% of naive CD8, roughly 2.3% of memory CD4, and about 0.44% of memory CD8 clonotypes were shared. Rarefaction of sorted-subset datasets indicated incomplete sequencing despite the large sequencing depth. Estimated clonotype richness was generally larger for naive than for memory subsets. Sampling was limited to blood, and TCR repertoires in tissue likely differ from TCR repertoires in blood. Compared with non-shared clonotypes, clonotypes shared by all four sorted-subset donors had higher generation probabilities. Pairwise subsampling led to the expectation that sequencing depth would affect the degree of clonotype sharing among donors. The small number of donors limited the genetic and exposure-history diversity represented.

CD8 naive samples were CD45RO-negative cells positively selected for CCR7, giving a CD45RA+CCR7+ population that excluded TemRA cells. Healthy HIV-negative adults with no recently reported acute infections or vaccinations were included as donors. Every donor was a Caucasian adult residing in Nashville, Tennessee, USA. Blood was obtained by leukapheresis, after which PBMCs were separated by Ficoll-Histopaque density gradient centrifugation and cryopreserved in liquid nitrogen vapor phase. Purity and quantity of every magnetically sorted T cell population were checked by analytical flow cytometry. From each sorted fraction, genomic DNA was isolated and quantified by UV absorbance on a Nanodrop 2000c. Using the deep immunoSEQ assay, multiplex PCR amplified TCR CDR3 regions from genomic DNA. Extracted genomic DNA from each cell subset was distributed evenly across all wells of several immunoSEQ 96-well plates, and each plate was treated as a replicate. For sorted subsets, around 200 ng genomic DNA, equal to 25,000 to 35,000 T cell genomes, was loaded into each replicate PCR. Purified libraries were quantified with a Qubit 3.0 fluorometer, sized on a Bioanalyzer 2100, and re-quantified with the KAPA Library Quantification kit. Every immunoSEQ 96-well plate was sequenced on a separate single-read 150-cycle Illumina NextSeq 550 flow cell. The authors processed their data as follows. The immunoSEQ output contained only junctional sequences without quality scores, so filtering could not match that applied to full-length reads. To assign V/J genes and CDR3, sequences were annotated against IMGT germline references using PyIR, a Python wrapper for IgBLAST v1.9. Reads were filtered out if the reads had weak V/J assignments (E-value above 1e-6), no CDR3, stop codons, out-of-frame junctions, or ambiguous translated residues. V3J clonotypes were defined as sequences sharing an identical inferred V gene, J gene, and CDR3 amino acid sequence. Percentage overlap between repertoires was computed as shared unique clonotypes divided by the size of the smaller repertoire. Richness of each repertoire was evaluated using RTK rarefaction, the Chao1 estimator, and Recon v2.1 estimates of unobserved clonotypes. OLGA was used to compute generation probabilities for all TCRbeta clonotypes that the gDNA method yielded from a handful of donors. What TCRdb holds here is the immuneACCESS table cut down to in-frame rearrangements. Part of the clones is not present; checked against another copy, under half of the missing clones reflect an unresolved V gene, and the others are unexplained. V and J calls and clone size are given by that table; D and trimming were obtained from the DNA. Counted in this sample were around 2,100,000 clones; roughly 94% of them appeared once. In total, the top ten clones hold 1% to 1.5% of the sample.

The chain is assembled from TRBV4-1 and TRBJ2-1; D gene: possibly TRBD2, on 5 matching bases. The clonotype originates from a man between 18 and 29 years old in good health. The specimen sequenced was naive CD8+ T cells sorted from blood. The sample's cell subset or site label, decoded: CD45RA+CCR7+. The CDR3: CASSQEAGEMGNEQFF. The sequence in DNA is TGCGCCAGCAGCCAAGAAGCCGGGGAGATGGGCAATGAGCAGTTCTTC.